The 19 T cell receptor beta chains reported below all come from one sample, sequenced in a study of blood T cell repertoires in COVID-19. Sequencing used immunoSEQ multiplex PCR; TCRdb keeps in-frame clones, though not all of them. The data contain about 130,000 clones, roughly 87% of them singletons. Sequencing was done on a sample of peripheral blood. The source of these receptors is a woman older than 75 with acute or convalescent COVID-19.

The chain links TRBV18 to TRBJ1-2, with 10 bases that match TRBD1. Germline V CDR1 and CDR2: KGHSH, LQKENI. The CDR3 loop spans 13 amino acids. J was trimmed by 6 bases and V by 6 bases; bases with no gene match: 4. CDR3 nucleotide sequence: TGTGCCAGCTCGGGGACAGGGGCGGATGGCTACACCTTC. As protein: CASSGTGADGYTF.

The chain uses TRBV9 and TRBJ2-5, with 9 nucleotides matching TRBD1. CDR1 is SGDLS, CDR2 YYNGEE, per germline. This CDR3 has 16 residues. Trimming took 0 bases from V and 5 from J; bases not matched to a gene: 8. The CDR3 bases are TGTGCCAGCAGCGTAGTACCGACAGGGGGATCGGAGACCCAGTACTTC. Protein product: CASSVVPTGGSETQYF.

This chain connects TRBV5-1 to TRBJ1-1; the D gene is possibly TRBD1 (5 bases). Germline lookup yields CDR1 SGHRS and CDR2 YFSETQ. The CDR3 covers 12 residues. Deletions cut 0 bases from V and 10 bases from J, with 10 bases between. CDR3 DNA sequence: TGCGCCAGCAGCTTGGATTCAGGGATAGCTTTCTTT. Translating it yields CASSLDSGIAFF.

This clone has just a few counts. The rearrangement links TRBV27 to TRBJ1-6; 7 bases are shared with TRBD1. CDR3 length equals 16 residues. With V trimmed by 0 bases and J by 10 bases, 9 bases remained unmatched. The germline V gene has CDR1 MNHEY and CDR2 SMNVEV (reference sequence). The CDR3 sequence is CASSLSLTGVQSPLHF. The DNA of the CDR3 is TGTGCCAGCAGTTTATCGCTCACAGGGGTTCAGTCACCCCTCCACTTT.

The chain joins TRBV19 to TRBJ2-3; no reliable D call. V lost 5 bases, J lost 3 bases, and 18 bases lay in between. This CDR3 comprises 16 residues. Per germline, CDR1 LNHDA and CDR2 SQIVND (reference sequence). The CDR3 spells CASSPPGRVGTDTQYF. The CDR3 nucleotides are TGTGCCAGTAGTCCCCCAGGTAGAGTTGGGACAGATACGCAGTATTTT.

The CDR3: CSASGGLGQGENQPQHF. DNA for the CDR3: TGCAGTGCTAGTGGTGGCCTAGGGCAGGGTGAAAATCAGCCCCAGCATTTT. The chain is built from TRBV20-1 and TRBJ1-5; maybe TRBD1 (5 bases). V dropped 3 bases and J dropped 4 bases, with 22 bases sitting between them. The CDR3 covers 17 residues. Per germline, CDR1 DFQATT and CDR2 SNEGSKA (reference sequence).

The CDR3 is CASSLDRDRDHTF. Here the CDR3 DNA reads TGTGCCAGCAGCTTAGACCGGGACAGGGACCACACCTTC. The chain is built from TRBV11-2 and TRBJ1-2; TRBD1 aligns across 9 bases. J gave up 12 bases and V 0 bases, and 5 bases lay outside the gene matches. CDR1 and CDR2 from the germline V gene are SGHAT and FQNNGV. CDR3 length: 13 residues.

V and J are TRBV2 and TRBJ2-5; perhaps TRBD1 as D (6 bases). There are 14 residues in the CDR3. Deletions cut 10 bases from V and 4 bases from J, with 19 bases between. Germline-derived CDR1 and CDR2 are SNHLY and FYNNEI. The CDR3 sequence: CATTQQGLRETQYF. The CDR3 region has the DNA TGTGCCACCACCCAACAGGGCTTGAGAGAGACCCAGTACTTC.

The rearrangement joins TRBV13 to TRBJ1-2, with D hard to call. There are 17 residues in the CDR3. CDR1 is PRHDT, CDR2 FYEKMQ, per germline (reference sequence). Trimming took off 2 bases at V and 3 bases at J, with 19 bases between the two ends. This CDR3 reads CASSLFGRSHTHYGYTF. CDR3 coding DNA: TGTGCCAGCAGCTTATTTGGCAGATCCCACACGCACTATGGCTACACCTTC. The full variable domain, rest sourced from reference TRBV13 and TRBJ1-2, is AAGVIQSPRHLIKEKRETATLKCYPIPRHDTVYWYQQGPGQDPQFLISFYEKMQSDKGSIPDRFSAQQFSDYHSELNMSSLELGDSALYFCASSLFGRSHTHYGYTFGSGTRLTVV.

The chain has TRBV7-3 and TRBJ2-1; TRBD1 is a possible D gene (7 bases). The V end lost 5 bases, the J end lost 0 bases, and 14 bases lay between the germline ends. The CDR3 is 16 residues long. Germline V gene sequence: CDR1 SGHTA, CDR2 FQGTGA. The CDR3 bases are TGTGCCAGCAGCCGGCAGGGGGGTCGCTCCTACAATGAGCAGTTCTTC. It yields the protein CASSRQGGRSYNEQFF. The full variable domain, with the rest looked up from reference TRBV7-3 and TRBJ2-1, is GAGVSQTPSNKVTEKGKYVELRCDPISGHTALYWYRQSLGQGPEFLIYFQGTGAADDSGLPNDRFFAVRPEGSVSTLKIQRTERGDSAVYLCASSRQGGRSYNEQFFGPGTRLTVL.

The chain uses TRBV5-4 and TRBJ1-2, with D possibly being TRBD1 (5 bases). The germline V and J ends were trimmed by 3 bases and 0 bases, with 12 bases remaining between them. Germline CDR1 is SGHNT and CDR2 is YYREEE (reference sequence). The CDR3 runs to 15 residues. The CDR3 here is CASSSGGAPNYGYTF. CDR3 nucleotide sequence: TGTGCCAGCAGCTCGGGAGGGGCCCCTAACTATGGCTACACCTTC.

This chain uses TRBV6-5 with TRBJ1-1; D perhaps matches TRBD1 (5 bases). Germline-derived CDR1 and CDR2 are MNHEY and SVGAGI. V gave up 2 bases and J gave up 0 bases, with 7 bases separating them. The CDR3 length is 14 residues. CDR3 region: CASSYGGVNTEAFF. In nucleotides, the CDR3 is TGTGCCAGCAGTTACGGGGGGGTGAACACTGAAGCTTTCTTT.

The V gene is TRBV7-8, the J gene TRBJ1-1; D gene unclear. CDR3 length: 12 amino acids. Looked up from germline, CDR1 is SGHVS and CDR2 is FQNEAQ. V dropped 4 bases and J dropped 5 bases, with 8 bases sitting between them. The CDR3 sequence is CASSSWATEAFF. DNA for the CDR3: TGTGCCAGCAGCTCGTGGGCGACTGAAGCTTTCTTT.

The chain combines TRBV3-1 (or the pseudogene TRBV3-2) with TRBJ2-4, with TRBD2 matching 7 bases. CDR3 length: 14 amino acids. The trim removed 5 bases at V and 10 bases at J, leaving 11 bases unmatched. The V gene's germline CDR1 is LGHDT and CDR2 YNNKEL (reference sequence). CDR3: CASSATERGSIQYF. CDR3 DNA: TGTGCCAGCAGCGCCACTGAGCGGGGAAGTATTCAGTACTTC.

The DNA of the CDR3 is TGCGCCAGCAGCTTCGCGGGGGGTAGGGATACGCAGTATTTT. This sequence encodes CASSFAGGRDTQYF. This rearrangement joins TRBV5-1 to TRBJ2-3; 8 nucleotides match TRBD2. Germline V gene lookup returns CDR1 SGHRS and CDR2 YFSETQ. The V gene end was trimmed by 2 bases and the J gene end by 6 bases; junction bases not matched to a gene: 5. The CDR3 length is 14 residues.

This clone has a handful of counts. The V gene is TRBV6-5, the J gene TRBJ1-5; D may be TRBD1 (5 bases). The V and J ends lost 10 bases and 7 bases respectively, with 14 bases between them. This CDR3 comprises 12 residues. Germline CDR1 reads MNHEY; CDR2 reads SVGAGI. The CDR3 DNA is TGTGCCACCGGGGGAGGGAGGCAGCCCCAGCATTTT. Protein product: CATGGGRQPQHF.

The chain recombines TRBV2 with TRBJ1-4; maybe TRBD1 (5 bases). The germline V gene has CDR1 SNHLY and CDR2 FYNNEI. V shed 11 bases and J shed 3 bases, with 19 bases lying between them. This CDR3 comprises 15 residues. The CDR3 region has the DNA TGTGCCTGTGGGATGGGAGGGGCACCTAATGAAAAACTGTTTTTT. Its protein is CACGMGGAPNEKLFF.

This clone was detected once. Germline is not matched at one junction end, which may reflect a read error. V is TRBV2 and J is TRBJ1-6; no clear D. Germline CDR1 SNHLY, CDR2 FYNNEI. This CDR3 comprises 14 residues. CDR3: CASSATSSNSPLHF. CDR3 DNA sequence: TGTGCTAGCAGTGCAACATCTAGTAATTCACCCCTCCACTTT.

The chain carries TRBV4-3 and TRBJ2-1; D unclear. In germline, CDR1 is LGHNA, CDR2 YSLEER. This CDR3 has 15 residues. V lost 0 bases, J lost 3 bases, and 9 bases lay in between. CDR3 DNA sequence: TGCGCCAGCAGCCAAGATGGCAGGCTCTACAATGAGCAGTTCTTC. It is translated as CASSQDGRLYNEQFF.